This TCR beta chain was identified during a study of shared clonotypes between healthy human individuals. Measured with immunoSEQ multiplex PCR; TCRdb has only the in-frame clones, and not every one. The table includes about 2.4 million clones, approximately 93% detected once. V shed 4 bases, J shed 6 bases, and the junction held 7 bases outside the gene matches. The CDR3 has 15 amino acids. Looked up from germline, CDR1 is SGHAT and CDR2 is FQNNGV. The sample holds one count of this clone. This chain joins TRBV11-2 and TRBJ2-1; 9 positions match TRBD2. The source material was naive CD4+ T cells from PBMCs. This sample's subset: CD45RA+ positively selected. The receptor's source is a man between 18 and 29 years old in good health. Some clones in this sample may be carry-over from other donors' samples. The CDR3 is CASSSLAGEPNEQFF. The CDR3 DNA is TGTGCCAGCAGCTCTTTAGCGGGAGAACCCAATGAGCAGTTCTTC.